What follows are 5 T cell receptor beta chains derived from one specimen sequenced in a study of blood T cell repertoires in COVID-19. Repertoires were generated with immunoSEQ multiplex PCR, while TCRdb's copy carries only in-frame clones and drops some. The sample yields tens of thousands of clones, about 77% seen once. Sequenced sample: peripheral blood. These receptors came from a human donor in a cohort sampled during active COVID-19.

The V call is TRBV18, the J call TRBJ2-7; 7 bases are shared with TRBD2. This CDR3 comprises 16 residues. The germline V gene has CDR1 KGHSH and CDR2 LQKENI. Trimming removed 3 bases from V and 2 bases from J; junction bases left unmatched: 10. CDR3 nucleotides: TGTGCCAGCTCACCGGGGAGGGAGTCGGCCCCCTACGAGCAGTACTTC. Translated, it gives CASSPGRESAPYEQYF.

V usage is TRBV19 and J usage is TRBJ1-5, with 10 bases aligning to TRBD1. Germline V gene data show CDR1 as LNHDA and CDR2 as SQIVND (reference sequence). J lost 3 bases, V lost 7 bases, and 6 bases had no gene match. The length of the CDR3 is 15 residues. CDR3 sequence: CASNTGTGDNQPQHF. In DNA form, the CDR3 reads TGTGCCAGTAATACCGGGACAGGGGACAATCAGCCCCAGCATTTT.

J is TRBJ1-5 and V is TRBV28; 10 nucleotides line up with TRBD1. The J segment lost 5 bases and the V segment lost 6 bases, leaving 19 bases of the junction unmatched. The CDR3 is made up of 19 amino acids. The germline V gene has CDR1 MDHEN and CDR2 SYDVKM. The CDR3 nucleotides are TGTGCCAGCAGCGATGTCGATTTGACAGGGGGCGCCGCATATCAGCCCCAGCATTTT. Protein: CASSDVDLTGGAAYQPQHF.

V gene TRBV6-5 combines with J gene TRBJ2-3; 13 nucleotides agree with TRBD2. CDR1 and CDR2 (germline): MNHEY, SVGAGI. V gave up 5 bases and J gave up 4 bases; unmatched junction bases: 3. The length of the CDR3 is 15 residues. The CDR3 coding sequence is TGTGCCAGCAGTATACTAGCGGGGGGGCCAGATACGCAGTATTTT. Its translation: CASSILAGGPDTQYF.

This rearrangement joins TRBV28 to TRBJ1-4; TRBD1 matches at 9 bases. From germline, CDR1 is MDHEN and CDR2 SYDVKM. This CDR3 has 16 amino acids. Trimming took 3 bases from V and 4 from J; bases not matched to a gene: 6. The CDR3 nucleotides are TGTGCCAGCAGTTTTCAGGGGACAGGGCTTAATGAAAAACTGTTTTTT. Its translation: CASSFQGTGLNEKLFF.